What follows are 16 T cell receptor beta chains derived from one specimen sequenced in a study of blood T cell repertoires in COVID-19. Clones were sequenced by immunoSEQ multiplex PCR, and TCRdb holds only the in-frame ones, with some missing. The table shows roughly 35,000 clones, with about 88% occurring only once. Sequencing used peripheral blood. All receptors come from a man between 70 and 80 years old with acute or convalescent COVID-19.

The rearrangement links TRBV14 to TRBJ2-2, with D perhaps matching TRBD1 (5 bases). Trimming removed 4 bases at V and 7 bases at J, with 10 bases between. In germline, CDR1 is SGHDN, CDR2 FVKESK. This CDR3 spans 13 amino acids. Here the CDR3 reads CASSPRTFGELFF. CDR3 nucleotide sequence: TGTGCCAGCAGCCCCCGGACATTCGGGGAGCTGTTTTTT.

The V call is TRBV7-2, the J call TRBJ2-7, with TRBD2 matching over 13 bases. V trimming: 5 bases; J trimming: 3 bases; junction bases outside the gene matches: 4. The CDR3 is 15 residues long. Germline CDR1 and CDR2: SGHTA and FQGNSA. The CDR3 reads CASSPWTSGSYEQYF. In DNA, the CDR3 is TGTGCCAGCAGCCCCTGGACTAGCGGGAGCTACGAGCAGTACTTC.

The rearrangement joins TRBV7-2 to TRBJ2-2; TRBD1 agrees at 7 bases. The V gene's germline CDR1 is SGHTA and CDR2 FQGNSA. There are 14 residues in the CDR3. After removal of 7 bases from V and 0 bases from J, the junction contained 2 bases not matched to a gene. CDR3 in amino acids: CASIGQANTGELFF. In DNA, the CDR3 is TGTGCCAGCATTGGACAGGCGAACACCGGGGAGCTGTTTTTT.

The rearrangement links TRBV9 to TRBJ2-5, with D unclear. The germline V gene has CDR1 SGDLS and CDR2 YYNGEE. This CDR3 has 15 amino acids. Deletions cut 2 bases from V and 9 bases from J, with 20 bases between. The CDR3 coding sequence is TGTGCCAGCAGCGTGCAAGACGCCTCTAGAGCGTCCCAGTACTTC. The encoded protein is CASSVQDASRASQYF.

The chain couples TRBV5-6 to TRBJ2-5, with a weak D call TRBD2 (6 bases). The ends were cut back, 1 base at V and 1 base at J, with 11 bases in the middle. The CDR3 consists of 15 residues. The V gene's germline CDR1 is SGHDT and CDR2 YYEEEE. CDR3 sequence: CASSLQVGGQETQYF. The DNA for the CDR3 is TGTGCCAGCAGCTTGCAGGTCGGGGGCCAAGAGACCCAGTACTTC.

This clone was found a few times. This chain connects TRBV19 to TRBJ1-6, with D tentatively TRBD1 (6 bases). Germline V lookup: CDR1 LNHDA, CDR2 SQIVND (reference sequence). This CDR3 has 14 amino acids. Trimming pared 3 bases from V and 7 bases from J, leaving 10 bases between. CDR3 sequence reads: CASSIPGANSPLHF. In nucleotides, the CDR3 is TGTGCCAGTAGTATCCCAGGGGCCAATTCACCCCTCCACTTT.

This chain connects TRBV15 to TRBJ1-5; D unclear. The germline gives CDR1 LNHNV, CDR2 YYDKDF (reference sequence). With 3 bases removed from V and 11 bases from J, the gap between germline ends came to 11 bases. The CDR3 runs 12 residues. CDR3 amino acids: CATSSFRGAQHF. DNA of the CDR3: TGTGCCACCAGCAGTTTCCGCGGGGCCCAGCATTTT.

The chain is built from TRBV12-3 or TRBV12-4 and TRBJ2-3; D not certain. The CDR3 consists of 12 residues. The ends were cut back, 6 bases at V and 2 bases at J, with 6 bases in the middle. The CDR3 DNA follows: TGTGCCAGCAGCCCTTTCACAGATACGCAGTATTTT. Amino acids: CASSPFTDTQYF.

The chain links TRBV6-4 to TRBJ2-7; 7 bases are shared with TRBD2. The junction had 22 bases not matched to a gene; V was cut back by 4 bases and J by 4 bases. The CDR3 loop spans 19 amino acids. Germline V lookup: CDR1 MRHNA, CDR2 SNTAGT. CDR3 in DNA: TGTGCCAGCAGTGGTAGTGGAGGGAAAAGCGGGACCCAAGCGTACGAGCAGTACTTC. Translated, it gives CASSGSGGKSGTQAYEQYF.

The chain carries TRBV15 and TRBJ1-1, with unresolved D. Trimming took 5 bases from V and 5 from J, leaving 12 bases between them. The CDR3 is made up of 13 amino acids. Germline CDR1 is LNHNV and CDR2 is YYDKDF (reference sequence). This CDR3 reads CATSPRPGTEAFF. CDR3 coding DNA: TGTGCCACCAGCCCAAGGCCGGGAACTGAAGCTTTCTTT.

CDR3: CASSPPVGLGGLATDTQYF. The CDR3 region has the DNA TGTGCCAGCTCACCACCGGTCGGACTAGGGGGGCTCGCCACAGATACGCAGTATTTT. V usage is TRBV18 and J usage is TRBJ2-3, with D perhaps matching TRBD2 (7 bases). The germline V and J ends were trimmed by 0 bases and 2 bases, with 21 bases remaining between them. CDR1 KGHSH and CDR2 LQKENI come from the germline V gene. The CDR3 covers 19 residues.

This clone occurred once. Here the CDR3 reads CASSLGGGDYTDTQYF. CDR3 nucleotides: TGTGCCAGCAGCTTGGGGGGCGGGGACTACACAGATACGCAGTATTTT. This chain joins TRBV5-4 and TRBJ2-3, with TRBD2 identical over 7 bases. In germline, CDR1 is SGHNT, CDR2 YYREEE (reference sequence). The J segment lost 2 bases and the V segment lost 0 bases, leaving 6 bases of the junction unmatched. The CDR3 is 16 amino acids.

V gene TRBV7-6 combines with J gene TRBJ2-7; 11 nucleotides align to TRBD2. Trimming took 1 base from V and 9 from J; bases not matched to a gene: 8. Per the germline V gene, CDR1 is SGHVS and CDR2 is FNYEAQ. This CDR3 comprises 15 residues. CDR3 bases: TGTGCCAGCAGCTTAGTAGTAGCGGGAGGGCCCGGGCAGTACTTC. Protein product: CASSLVVAGGPGQYF.

V gene TRBV10-3 combines with J gene TRBJ1-4; D is ambiguous. Germline V gene sequence: CDR1 ENHRY, CDR2 SYGVKD. Trimming cost V 2 bases and J 7 bases, with 5 bases left between them. CDR3 length: 12 amino acids. CDR3 coding DNA: TGTGCCATCAGTGAGCCGGGTGAAAAACTGTTTTTT. Its translation: CAISEPGEKLFF.

The chain employs TRBV5-1 and TRBJ1-2, with D tentatively TRBD1 (6 bases). V lost 7 bases and J lost 7, with 17 bases in between. Germline CDR1 is SGHRS and CDR2 is YFSETQ. The CDR3 is 13 residues long. DNA for the CDR3: TGCGCCAGCGGAATGGACAGTGTAGCTGGCTACACCTTC. Translated: CASGMDSVAGYTF. The entire variable domain, with the rest obtained from reference TRBV5-1 and TRBJ1-2, is as follows: KAGVTQTPRYLIKTRGQQVTLSCSPISGHRSVSWYQQTPGQGLQFLFEYFSETQRNKGNFPGRFSGRQFSNSRSEMNVSTLELGDSALYLCASGMDSVAGYTFGSGTRLTVV.

The rearrangement links TRBV5-1 to TRBJ2-1; D ambiguous. Trimming took off 0 bases at V and 5 bases at J, with 6 bases between the two ends. CDR1 is SGHRS, CDR2 YFSETQ, per germline. CDR3 length: 13 amino acids. The CDR3 protein is CASSLANDNEQFF. The CDR3 DNA reads as TGCGCCAGCAGCTTGGCCAATGACAATGAGCAGTTCTTC. Looking up the rest from reference TRBV5-1 and TRBJ2-1 gives the full variable domain: KAGVTQTPRYLIKTRGQQVTLSCSPISGHRSVSWYQQTPGQGLQFLFEYFSETQRNKGNFPGRFSGRQFSNSRSEMNVSTLELGDSALYLCASSLANDNEQFFGPGTRLTVL.